Listed below are T cell receptor beta chains from one sample, sequenced in a study of neurological immune-mediated disorders. TCRdb called the 5' RACE reads again in MiXCR, with one record for every CDR3 protein. The table records tens of thousands of distinct CDR3 sequences, 3% to 4% of them present only once. Sequenced input: PBMCs. Source of these receptors: a man aged 40-50 years with multiple sclerosis. CDR3s include the opening cysteine and the closing phenylalanine or tryptophan. The order of the fields is clone size, D gene, V gene, J gene, CDR3 DNA, CDR3 protein. D genes are given only for firm matches. The size field is filled for only some rows; it gives once, few, many or a size class.

many	-	TRBV5-5	TRBJ1-2	TGTGCCAGCAGCCGGGACGCCCGGCCCTATGGCTACACCTTC	CASSRDARPYGYTF
many	TRBD2	TRBV6-5	TRBJ2-1	TGTGCCAGCAGCCGACCGGGACTAGCGGTAGAACAACAGTTCTTC	CASSRPGLAVEQQFF
many	-	TRBV3-1	TRBJ2-3	TGTGCCAGCAGCCACTCGAACACGGCCCTGGGCACAGATACGCAGTATTTT	CASSHSNTALGTDTQYF
few	TRBD1	TRBV7-6	TRBJ2-1	TGTGCCAGCAGCCTGGACAGGGCCTACAATGAGCAGTTCTTC	CASSLDRAYNEQFF
many	-	TRBV27	TRBJ2-7	TGTGCCAGCAGTTTATCTACTAGCTCGGGGCAGTACTTC	CASSLSTSSGQYF
many	TRBD1	TRBV6-5	TRBJ2-7	TGTGCCAGCAGTACGGGGACAGGCTTTCCCTACGAGCAGTACTTC	CASSTGTGFPYEQYF
many	-	TRBV7-8	TRBJ2-5	TGTGCCAGCAGCCCCAGGAGGGTGCGGGACAAAGAGACCCAGTACTTC	CASSPRRVRDKETQYF
-	-	TRBV10-1	TRBJ2-5	TGCGCCAGCAGTGAGACAAGTCAGGGGAAAGAGACCCAGTACTTC	CASSETSQGKETQYF
-	-	TRBV12-3/TRBV12-4	TRBJ1-5	TGTGCCAGCAGTTTTCCCCCAGATCGGCCCCAGCATTTT	CASSFPPDRPQHF
many	TRBD2	TRBV7-2	TRBJ2-1	TGTGCCAGCAGCTTAGGGCTAGCGGGCCACAATGAGCAGTTCTTC	CASSLGLAGHNEQFF
many	TRBD2	TRBV20-1	TRBJ2-3	TGCAGTGCTAGACAGACTAGCGGTACAGATACGCAGTATTTT	CSARQTSGTDTQYF
many	TRBD1	TRBV27	TRBJ2-7	TGTGCCAGCAGATGGGGGACAGGGCCAAGGGAGCAGTACTTC	CASRWGTGPREQYF
many	TRBD1	TRBV5-1	TRBJ1-1	TGCGCCAGCAGCCCGACAGGGGGCCGAAACACTGAAGCTTTCTTT	CASSPTGGRNTEAFF
many	-	TRBV24-1	TRBJ2-7	TGTGCCACCAGTGATCCAGGGACGTTCGAGCAGTACTTC	CATSDPGTFEQYF
many	TRBD1	TRBV12-3/TRBV12-4	TRBJ1-2	TGTGCCAGCAGGGGACAGGTTAACTATGGCTACACCTTC	CASRGQVNYGYTF
many	TRBD1	TRBV29-1	TRBJ1-4	TGCAGCGCTGGACAGGGGACTACTAATGAAAAACTGTTTTTT	CSAGQGTTNEKLFF
many	TRBD1	TRBV4-2	TRBJ2-1	TGTGCCAGCAGCCAAGATCGTACAGGGGGGAACAATGAGCAGTTCTTC	CASSQDRTGGNNEQFF
many	-	TRBV7-2	TRBJ2-2	TGTGCCAGCAGCTTACCGGTCCCCGGGGAGCTGTTTTTT	CASSLPVPGELFF
many	-	TRBV7-2	TRBJ2-1	TGTGCCAGCAGCTTAGTCGCGGCAGGATCGTATGGTGAGCAGTTCTTC	CASSLVAAGSYGEQFF
many	TRBD2	TRBV5-1	TRBJ2-1	TGCGCCAGCAGCCCCAGCTACGGAGCGGGAGACTACAATGAGCAGTTCTTC	CASSPSYGAGDYNEQFF
many	-	TRBV20-1	TRBJ2-1	TGCAGTGCTCTTCGACGGACAAACAATGAGCAGTTCTTC	CSALRRTNNEQFF
many	-	TRBV7-8	TRBJ2-7	TGTGCCAGCAGCGCGACAGGTCAGTCCTACGAGCAGTACTTC	CASSATGQSYEQYF